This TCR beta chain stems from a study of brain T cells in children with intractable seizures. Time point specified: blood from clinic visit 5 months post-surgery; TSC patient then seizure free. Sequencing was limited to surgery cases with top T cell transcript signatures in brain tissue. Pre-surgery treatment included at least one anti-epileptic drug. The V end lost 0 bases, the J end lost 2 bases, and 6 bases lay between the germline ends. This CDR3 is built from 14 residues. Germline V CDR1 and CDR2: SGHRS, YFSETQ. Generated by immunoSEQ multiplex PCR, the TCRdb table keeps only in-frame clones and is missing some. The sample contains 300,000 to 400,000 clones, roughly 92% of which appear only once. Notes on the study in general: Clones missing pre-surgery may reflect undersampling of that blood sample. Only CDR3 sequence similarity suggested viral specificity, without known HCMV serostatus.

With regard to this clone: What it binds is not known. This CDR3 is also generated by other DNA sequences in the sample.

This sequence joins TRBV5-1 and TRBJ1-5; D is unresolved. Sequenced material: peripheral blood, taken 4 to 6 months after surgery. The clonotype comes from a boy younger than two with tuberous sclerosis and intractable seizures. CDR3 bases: TGCGCCAGCAGCTTGGTTGGCGGCAATCAGCCCCAGCATTTT. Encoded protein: CASSLVGGNQPQHF. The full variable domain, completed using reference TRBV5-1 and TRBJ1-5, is KAGVTQTPRYLIKTRGQQVTLSCSPISGHRSVSWYQQTPGQGLQFLFEYFSETQRNKGNFPGRFSGRQFSNSRSEMNVSTLELGDSALYLCASSLVGGNQPQHFGDGTRLSIL.